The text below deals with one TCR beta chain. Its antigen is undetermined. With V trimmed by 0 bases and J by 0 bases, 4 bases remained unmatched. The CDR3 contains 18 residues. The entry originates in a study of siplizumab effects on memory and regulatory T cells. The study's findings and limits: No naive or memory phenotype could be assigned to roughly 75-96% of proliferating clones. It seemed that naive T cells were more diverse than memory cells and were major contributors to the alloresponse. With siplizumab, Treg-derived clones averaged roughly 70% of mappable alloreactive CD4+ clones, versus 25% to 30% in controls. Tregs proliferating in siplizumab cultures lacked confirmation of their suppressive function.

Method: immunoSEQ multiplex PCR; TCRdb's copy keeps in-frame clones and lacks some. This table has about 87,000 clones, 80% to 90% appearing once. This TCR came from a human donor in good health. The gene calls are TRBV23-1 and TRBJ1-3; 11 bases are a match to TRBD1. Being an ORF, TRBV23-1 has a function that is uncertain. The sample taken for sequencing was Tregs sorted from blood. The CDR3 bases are TGCGCCAGCAGTCAATCTAGGGGACAGGGGGACTCTGGAAACACCATATATTTT. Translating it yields CASSQSRGQGDSGNTIYF.